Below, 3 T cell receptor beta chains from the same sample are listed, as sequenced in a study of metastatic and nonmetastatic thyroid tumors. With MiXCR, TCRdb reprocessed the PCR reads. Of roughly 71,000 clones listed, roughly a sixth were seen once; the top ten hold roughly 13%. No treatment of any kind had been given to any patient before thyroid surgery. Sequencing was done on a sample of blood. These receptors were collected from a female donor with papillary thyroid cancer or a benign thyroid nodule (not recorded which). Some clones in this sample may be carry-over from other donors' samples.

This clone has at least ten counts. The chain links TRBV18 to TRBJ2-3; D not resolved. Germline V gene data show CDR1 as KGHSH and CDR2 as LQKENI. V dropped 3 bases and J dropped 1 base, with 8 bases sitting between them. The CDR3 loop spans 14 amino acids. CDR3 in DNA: TGTGCCAGCTCACCTCCCCGGGGCACAGATACGCAGTATTTT. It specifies CASSPPRGTDTQYF.

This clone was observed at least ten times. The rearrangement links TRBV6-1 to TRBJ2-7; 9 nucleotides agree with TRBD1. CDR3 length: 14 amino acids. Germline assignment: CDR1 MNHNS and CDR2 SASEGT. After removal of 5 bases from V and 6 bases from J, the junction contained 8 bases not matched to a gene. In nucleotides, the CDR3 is TGTGCCAGCAGTTCCGGGACAGGGACCGGCGAGCAGTACTTC. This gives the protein CASSSGTGTGEQYF.

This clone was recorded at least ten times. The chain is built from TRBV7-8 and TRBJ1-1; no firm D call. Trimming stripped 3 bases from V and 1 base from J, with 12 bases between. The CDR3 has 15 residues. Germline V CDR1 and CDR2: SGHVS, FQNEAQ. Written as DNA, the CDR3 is TGTGCCAGCAGCTTGCACCGGGTGGCGAACACTGAAGCTTTCTTT. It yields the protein CASSLHRVANTEAFF.